A single TCR beta chain is shown here with its context. The data derive from a study of shared clonotypes between healthy human individuals. Study-level background: Each donor's CD8 memory used one plate, CD8 naive two, each CD4 subset three.

The CDR3 totals 16 residues. The V gene lost 5 bases and the J gene lost 5 bases, with 19 bases spanning the gap. Germline V gives CDR1 SGHTA, CDR2 FQGNSA. Sequencing used immunoSEQ multiplex PCR; TCRdb keeps in-frame clones, though not all of them. The sample has about 1 million clones, about 74% seen once. Input material: memory CD4+ T cells sorted from blood. Documented subset: CD45RA-negative fraction. The V call is TRBV7-2, the J call TRBJ2-1, with D perhaps matching TRBD2 (6 bases). This receptor was taken from a man between 18 and 35 years old in good health. CDR3 coding DNA: TGTGCCAGCAGCCGACTGTCCAAAACTAGCAACAATGAGCAGTTCTTC. Its translation: CASSRLSKTSNNEQFF. Full variable domain (outside the CDR3, taken from reference TRBV7-2 and TRBJ2-1): GAGVSQSPSNKVTEKGKDVELRCDPISGHTALYWYRQSLGQGLEFLIYFQGNSAPDKSGLPSDRFSAERTGGSVSTLTIQRTQQEDSAVYLCASSRLSKTSNNEQFFGPGTRLTVL.